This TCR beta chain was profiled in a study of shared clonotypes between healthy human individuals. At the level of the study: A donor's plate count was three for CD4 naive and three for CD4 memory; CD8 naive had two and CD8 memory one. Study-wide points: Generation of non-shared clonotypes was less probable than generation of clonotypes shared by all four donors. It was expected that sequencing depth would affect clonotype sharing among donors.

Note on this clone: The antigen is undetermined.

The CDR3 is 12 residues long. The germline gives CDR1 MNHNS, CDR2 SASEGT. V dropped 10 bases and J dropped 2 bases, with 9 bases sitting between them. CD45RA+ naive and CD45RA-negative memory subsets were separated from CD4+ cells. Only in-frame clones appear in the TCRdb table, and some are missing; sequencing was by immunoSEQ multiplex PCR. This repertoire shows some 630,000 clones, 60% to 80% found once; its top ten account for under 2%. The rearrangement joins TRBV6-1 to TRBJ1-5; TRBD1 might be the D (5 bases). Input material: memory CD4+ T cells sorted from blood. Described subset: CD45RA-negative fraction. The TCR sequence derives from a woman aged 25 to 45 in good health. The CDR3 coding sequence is TGTGCCACCTGGGGGGGCAATCAGCCCCAGCATTTT. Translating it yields CATWGGNQPQHF.